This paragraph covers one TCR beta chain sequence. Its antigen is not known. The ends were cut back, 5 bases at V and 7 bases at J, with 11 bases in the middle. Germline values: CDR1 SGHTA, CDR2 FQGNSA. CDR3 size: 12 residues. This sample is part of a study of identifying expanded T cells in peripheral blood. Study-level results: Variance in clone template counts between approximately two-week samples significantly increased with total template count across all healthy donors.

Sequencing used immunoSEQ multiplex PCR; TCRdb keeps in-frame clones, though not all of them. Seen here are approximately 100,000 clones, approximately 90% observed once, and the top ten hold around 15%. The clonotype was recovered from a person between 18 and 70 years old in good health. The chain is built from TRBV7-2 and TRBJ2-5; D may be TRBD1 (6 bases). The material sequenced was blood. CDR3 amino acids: CASSMVGATQYF. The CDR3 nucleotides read TGTGCCAGCAGCATGGTGGGGGCGACCCAGTACTTC.